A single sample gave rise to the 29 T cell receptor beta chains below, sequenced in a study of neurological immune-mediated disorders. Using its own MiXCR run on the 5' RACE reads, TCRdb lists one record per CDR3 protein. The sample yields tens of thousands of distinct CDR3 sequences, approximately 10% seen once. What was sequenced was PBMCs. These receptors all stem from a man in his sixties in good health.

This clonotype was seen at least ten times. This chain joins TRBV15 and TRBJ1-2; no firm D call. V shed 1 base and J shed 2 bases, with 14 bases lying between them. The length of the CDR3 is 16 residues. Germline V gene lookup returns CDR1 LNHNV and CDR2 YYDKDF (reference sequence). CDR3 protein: CATSRGLSDSNYGYTF. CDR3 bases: TGTGCCACCAGCAGAGGCTTATCAGACTCAAACTATGGCTACACCTTC.

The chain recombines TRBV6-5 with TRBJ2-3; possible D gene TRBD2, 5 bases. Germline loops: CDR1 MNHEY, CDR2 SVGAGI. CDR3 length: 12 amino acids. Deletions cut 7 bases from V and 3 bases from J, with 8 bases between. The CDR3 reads CASKGDTDTQYF. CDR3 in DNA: TGTGCCAGCAAGGGAGATACAGATACGCAGTATTTT.

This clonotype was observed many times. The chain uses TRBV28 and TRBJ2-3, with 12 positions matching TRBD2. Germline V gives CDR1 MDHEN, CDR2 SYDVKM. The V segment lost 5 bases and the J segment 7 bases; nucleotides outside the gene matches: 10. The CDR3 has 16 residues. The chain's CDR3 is CASSQTSGGRLNTQYF. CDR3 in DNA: TGTGCCAGCAGTCAGACTAGCGGGGGTCGATTAAATACGCAGTATTTT.

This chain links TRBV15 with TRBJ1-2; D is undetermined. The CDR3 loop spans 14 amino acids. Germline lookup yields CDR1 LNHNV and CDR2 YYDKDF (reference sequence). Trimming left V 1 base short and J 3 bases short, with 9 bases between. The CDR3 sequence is CATSRVDAYYGYTF. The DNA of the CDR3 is TGTGCCACCAGCAGAGTCGACGCATACTATGGCTACACCTTC.

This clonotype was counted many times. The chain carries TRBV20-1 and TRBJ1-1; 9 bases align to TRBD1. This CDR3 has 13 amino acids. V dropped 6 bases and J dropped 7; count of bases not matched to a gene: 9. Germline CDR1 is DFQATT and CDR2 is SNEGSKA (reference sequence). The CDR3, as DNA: TGCAGTGCCCGAGAACGGACAGGGGATGAAGCTTTCTTT. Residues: CSARERTGDEAFF.

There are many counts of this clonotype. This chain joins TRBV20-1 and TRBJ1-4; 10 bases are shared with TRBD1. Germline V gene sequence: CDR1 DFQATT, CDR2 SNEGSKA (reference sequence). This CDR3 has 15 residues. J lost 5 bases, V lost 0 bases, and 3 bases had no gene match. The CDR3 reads CSARDWTGGNEKLFF. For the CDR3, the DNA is TGCAGTGCTAGAGACTGGACAGGGGGGAATGAAAAACTGTTTTTT.

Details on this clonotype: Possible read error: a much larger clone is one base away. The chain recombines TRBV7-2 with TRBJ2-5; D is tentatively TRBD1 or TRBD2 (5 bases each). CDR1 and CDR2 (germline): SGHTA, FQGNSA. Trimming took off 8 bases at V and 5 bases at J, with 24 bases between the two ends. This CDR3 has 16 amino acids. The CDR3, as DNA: TGTGCCAGCGGCCCTCTGGGGACCACGCTCCCGGAGACCCAGTACTTC. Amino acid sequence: CASGPLGTTLPETQYF. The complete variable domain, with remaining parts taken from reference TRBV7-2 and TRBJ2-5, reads GAGVSQSPSNKVTEKGKDVELRCDPISGHTALYWYRQSLGQGLEFLIYFQGNSAPDKSGLPSDRFSAERTGGSVSTLTIQRTQQEDSAVYLCASGPLGTTLPETQYFGPGTRLLVL.

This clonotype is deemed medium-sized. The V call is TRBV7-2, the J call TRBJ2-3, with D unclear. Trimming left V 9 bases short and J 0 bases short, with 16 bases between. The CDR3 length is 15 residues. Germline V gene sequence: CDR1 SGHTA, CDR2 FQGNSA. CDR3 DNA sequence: TGTGCCAGAATAGGCCGGCTAACGAGCACAGATACGCAGTATTTT. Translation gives CARIGRLTSTDTQYF.

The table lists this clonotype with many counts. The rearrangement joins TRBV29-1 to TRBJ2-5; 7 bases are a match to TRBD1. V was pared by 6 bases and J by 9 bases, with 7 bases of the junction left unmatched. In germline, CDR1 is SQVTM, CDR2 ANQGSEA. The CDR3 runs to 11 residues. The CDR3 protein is CSVGTVHPQYF. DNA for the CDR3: TGCAGCGTGGGGACAGTCCATCCCCAGTACTTC. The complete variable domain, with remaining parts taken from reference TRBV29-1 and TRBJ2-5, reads SAVISQKPSRDICQRGTSLTIQCQVDSQVTMMFWYRQQPGQSLTLIATANQGSEATYESGFVIDKFPISRPNLTFSTLTVSNMSPEDSSIYLCSVGTVHPQYFGPGTRLLVL.

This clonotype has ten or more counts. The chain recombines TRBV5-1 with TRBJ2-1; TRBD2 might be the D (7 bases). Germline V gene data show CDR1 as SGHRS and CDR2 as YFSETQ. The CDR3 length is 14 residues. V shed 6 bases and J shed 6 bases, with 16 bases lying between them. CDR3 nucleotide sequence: TGCGCCAGCAAGCGGGGTCGAGGGGGCAATGAGCAGTTCTTC. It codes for CASKRGRGGNEQFF.

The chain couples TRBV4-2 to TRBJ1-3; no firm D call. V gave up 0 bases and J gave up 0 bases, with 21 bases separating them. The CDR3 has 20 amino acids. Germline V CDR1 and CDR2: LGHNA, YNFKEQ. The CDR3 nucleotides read TGTGCCAGCAGCCAAGAGTGGATGTCTGCCAGCTACCACTCTGGAAACACCATATATTTT. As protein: CASSQEWMSASYHSGNTIYF.

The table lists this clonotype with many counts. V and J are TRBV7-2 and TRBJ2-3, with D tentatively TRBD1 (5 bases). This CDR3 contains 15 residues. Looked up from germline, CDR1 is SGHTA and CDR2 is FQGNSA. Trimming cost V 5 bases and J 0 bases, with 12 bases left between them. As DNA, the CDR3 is TGTGCCAGCAGCCTCATGGGGCTTAGCACAGATACGCAGTATTTT. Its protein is CASSLMGLSTDTQYF.

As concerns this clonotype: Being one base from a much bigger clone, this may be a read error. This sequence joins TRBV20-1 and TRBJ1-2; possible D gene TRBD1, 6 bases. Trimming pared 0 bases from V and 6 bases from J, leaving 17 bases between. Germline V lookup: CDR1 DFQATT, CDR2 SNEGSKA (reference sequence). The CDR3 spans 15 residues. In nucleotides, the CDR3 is TGCAGTGCTAGAGATCTTCAGGGGTCGGCGAATGGCTACACCTTC. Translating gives CSARDLQGSANGYTF.

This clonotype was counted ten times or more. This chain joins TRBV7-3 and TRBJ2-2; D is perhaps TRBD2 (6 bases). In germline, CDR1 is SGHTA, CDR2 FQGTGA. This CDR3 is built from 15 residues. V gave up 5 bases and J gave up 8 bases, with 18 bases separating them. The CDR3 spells CASSPGTPQAGELFF. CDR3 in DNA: TGTGCCAGCAGCCCCGGGACTCCTCAGGCGGGGGAGCTGTTTTTT.

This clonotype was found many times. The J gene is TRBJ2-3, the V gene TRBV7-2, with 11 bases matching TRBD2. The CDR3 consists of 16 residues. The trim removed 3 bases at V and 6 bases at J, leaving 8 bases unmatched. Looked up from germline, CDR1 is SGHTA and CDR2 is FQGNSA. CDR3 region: CASSFLSGGGLDTQYF. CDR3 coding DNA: TGTGCCAGCAGCTTCCTTAGCGGGGGGGGTCTCGATACGCAGTATTTT.

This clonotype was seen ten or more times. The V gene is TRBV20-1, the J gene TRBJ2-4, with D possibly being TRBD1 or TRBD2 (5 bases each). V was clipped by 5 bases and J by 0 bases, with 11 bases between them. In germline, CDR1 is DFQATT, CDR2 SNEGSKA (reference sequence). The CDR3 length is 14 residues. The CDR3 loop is CSAVRDGAKNIQYF. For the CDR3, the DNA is TGCAGTGCTGTCCGGGACGGAGCCAAAAACATTCAGTACTTC.

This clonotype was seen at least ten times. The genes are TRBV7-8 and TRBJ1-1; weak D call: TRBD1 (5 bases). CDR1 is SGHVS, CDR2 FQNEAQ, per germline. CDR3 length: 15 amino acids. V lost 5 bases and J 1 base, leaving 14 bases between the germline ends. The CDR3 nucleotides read TGTGCCAGCAGCCCCTTCGGGGGGAAGAACACTGAAGCTTTCTTT. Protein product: CASSPFGGKNTEAFF.

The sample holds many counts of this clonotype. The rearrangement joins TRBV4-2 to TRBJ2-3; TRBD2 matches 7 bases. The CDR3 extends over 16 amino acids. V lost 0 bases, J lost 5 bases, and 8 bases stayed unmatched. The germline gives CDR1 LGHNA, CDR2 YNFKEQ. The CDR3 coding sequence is TGTGCCAGCAGCCAAGATGGGCGGGAGCTAGGAGATACGCAGTATTTT. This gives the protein CASSQDGRELGDTQYF.

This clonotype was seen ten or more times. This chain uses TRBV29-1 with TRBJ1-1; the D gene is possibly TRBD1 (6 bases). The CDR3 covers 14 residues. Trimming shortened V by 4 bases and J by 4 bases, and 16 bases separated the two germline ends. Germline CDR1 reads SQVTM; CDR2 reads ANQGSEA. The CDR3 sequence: CSVVASFRGTEAFF. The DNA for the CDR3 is TGCAGCGTTGTTGCGTCTTTCAGGGGCACTGAAGCTTTCTTT.

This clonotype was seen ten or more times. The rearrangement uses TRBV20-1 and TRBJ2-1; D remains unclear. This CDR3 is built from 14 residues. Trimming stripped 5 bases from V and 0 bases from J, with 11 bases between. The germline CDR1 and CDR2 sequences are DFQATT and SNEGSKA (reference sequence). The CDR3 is CSASNTFSYNEQFF. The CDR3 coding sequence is TGCAGTGCTTCCAACACCTTCTCCTACAATGAGCAGTTCTTC.

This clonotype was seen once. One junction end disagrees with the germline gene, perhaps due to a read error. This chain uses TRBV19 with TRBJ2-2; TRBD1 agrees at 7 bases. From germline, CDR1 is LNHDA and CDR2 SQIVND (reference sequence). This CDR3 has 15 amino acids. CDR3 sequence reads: CATGRDRSNTWELFF. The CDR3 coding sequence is TGTGCCACCGGCCGGGACAGATCGAACACCTGGGAGCTGTTTTTT.

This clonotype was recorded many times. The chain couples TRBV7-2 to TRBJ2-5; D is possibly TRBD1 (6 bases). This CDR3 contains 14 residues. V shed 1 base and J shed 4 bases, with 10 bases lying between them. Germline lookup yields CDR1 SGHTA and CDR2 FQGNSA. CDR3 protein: CASSLGQGIETQYF. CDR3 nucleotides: TGTGCCAGCAGCTTAGGTCAGGGGATAGAGACCCAGTACTTC.

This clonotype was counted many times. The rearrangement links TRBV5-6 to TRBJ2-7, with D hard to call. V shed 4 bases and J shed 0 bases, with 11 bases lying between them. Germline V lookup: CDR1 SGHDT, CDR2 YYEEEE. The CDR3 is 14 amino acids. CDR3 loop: CASSIWTTSYEQYF. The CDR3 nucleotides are TGTGCCAGCAGCATTTGGACGACCTCCTACGAGCAGTACTTC.

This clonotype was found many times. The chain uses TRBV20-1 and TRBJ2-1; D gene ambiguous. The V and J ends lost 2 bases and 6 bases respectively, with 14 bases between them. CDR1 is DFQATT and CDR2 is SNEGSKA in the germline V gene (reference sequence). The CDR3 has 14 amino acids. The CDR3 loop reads CSARTRVSLNEQFF. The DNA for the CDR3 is TGCAGTGCTAGAACCCGGGTTTCCCTCAATGAGCAGTTCTTC.

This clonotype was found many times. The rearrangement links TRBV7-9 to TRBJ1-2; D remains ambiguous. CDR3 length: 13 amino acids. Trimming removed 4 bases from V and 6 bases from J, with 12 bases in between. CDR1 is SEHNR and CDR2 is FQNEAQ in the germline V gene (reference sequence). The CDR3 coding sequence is TGTGCCAGCAGCTCAACCAGTGGGGATGGCTACACCTTC. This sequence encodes CASSSTSGDGYTF.

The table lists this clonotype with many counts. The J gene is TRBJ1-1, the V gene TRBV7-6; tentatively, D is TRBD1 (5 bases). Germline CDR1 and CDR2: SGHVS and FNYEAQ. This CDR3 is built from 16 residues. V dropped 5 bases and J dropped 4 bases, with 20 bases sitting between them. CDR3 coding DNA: TGTGCCAGCAGCCGGAGGGACGGAGGACTGGGCACTGAAGCTTTCTTT. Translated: CASSRRDGGLGTEAFF.

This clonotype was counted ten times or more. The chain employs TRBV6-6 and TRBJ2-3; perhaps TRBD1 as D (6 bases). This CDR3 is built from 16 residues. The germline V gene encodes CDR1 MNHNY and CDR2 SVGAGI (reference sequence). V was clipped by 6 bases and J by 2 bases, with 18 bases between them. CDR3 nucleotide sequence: TGTGCCAGCAGCCTTACTGGACAGCTCTACACAGATACGCAGTATTTT. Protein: CASSLTGQLYTDTQYF.

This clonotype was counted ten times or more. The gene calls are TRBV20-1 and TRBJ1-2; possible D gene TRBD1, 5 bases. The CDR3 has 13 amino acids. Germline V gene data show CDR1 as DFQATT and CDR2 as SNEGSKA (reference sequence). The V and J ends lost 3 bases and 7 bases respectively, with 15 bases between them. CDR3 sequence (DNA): TGCAGTGCTAGTGACAGCCTCGCTGGTGGCTACACCTTC. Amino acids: CSASDSLAGGYTF.

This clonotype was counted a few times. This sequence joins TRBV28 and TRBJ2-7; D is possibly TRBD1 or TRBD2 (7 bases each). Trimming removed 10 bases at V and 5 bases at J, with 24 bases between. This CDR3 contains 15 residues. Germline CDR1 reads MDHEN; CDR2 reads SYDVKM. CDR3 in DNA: TGTGCCACTCAAACCCCACAGGGGAGGGTCCACGAGCAGTACTTC. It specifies CATQTPQGRVHEQYF.